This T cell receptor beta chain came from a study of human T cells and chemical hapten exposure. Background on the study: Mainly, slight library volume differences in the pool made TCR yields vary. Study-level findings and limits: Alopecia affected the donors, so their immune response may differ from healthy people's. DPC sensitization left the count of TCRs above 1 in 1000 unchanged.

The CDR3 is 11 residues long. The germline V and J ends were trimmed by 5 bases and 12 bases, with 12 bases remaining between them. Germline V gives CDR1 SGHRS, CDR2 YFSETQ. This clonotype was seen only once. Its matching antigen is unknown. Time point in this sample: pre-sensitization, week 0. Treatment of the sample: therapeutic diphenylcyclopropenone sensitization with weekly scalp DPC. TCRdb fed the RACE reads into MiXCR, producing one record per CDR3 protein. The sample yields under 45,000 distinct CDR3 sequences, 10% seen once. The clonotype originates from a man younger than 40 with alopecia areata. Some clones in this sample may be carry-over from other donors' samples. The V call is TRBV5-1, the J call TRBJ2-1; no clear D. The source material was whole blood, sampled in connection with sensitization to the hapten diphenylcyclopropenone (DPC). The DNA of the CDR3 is TGCGCCAGCAGTAAGGGCGATGTGCAGTTCTTC. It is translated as CASSKGDVQFF. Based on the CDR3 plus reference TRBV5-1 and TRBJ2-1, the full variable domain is KAGVTQTPRYLIKTRGQQVTLSCSPISGHRSVSWYQQTPGQGLQFLFEYFSETQRNKGNFPGRFSGRQFSNSRSEMNVSTLELGDSALYLCASSKGDVQFFGPGTRLTVL.